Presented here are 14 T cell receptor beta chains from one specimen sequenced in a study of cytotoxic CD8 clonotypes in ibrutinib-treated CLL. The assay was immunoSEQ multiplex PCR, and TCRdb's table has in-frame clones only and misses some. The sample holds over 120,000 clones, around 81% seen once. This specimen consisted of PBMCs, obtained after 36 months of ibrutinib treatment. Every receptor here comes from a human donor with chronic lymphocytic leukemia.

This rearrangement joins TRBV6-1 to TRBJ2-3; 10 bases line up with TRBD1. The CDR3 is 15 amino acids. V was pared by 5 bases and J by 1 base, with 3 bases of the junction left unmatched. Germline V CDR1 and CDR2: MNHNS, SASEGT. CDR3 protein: CASSSGTGGTDTQYF. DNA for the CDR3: TGTGCCAGCAGTTCCGGGACAGGGGGCACAGATACGCAGTATTTT.

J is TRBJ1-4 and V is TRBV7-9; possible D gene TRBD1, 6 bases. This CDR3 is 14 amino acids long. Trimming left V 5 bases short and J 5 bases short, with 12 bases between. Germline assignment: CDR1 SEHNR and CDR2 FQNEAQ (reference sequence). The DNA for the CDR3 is TGTGCCAGCAGCCTCAAAGGGGGGAATGAAAAACTGTTTTTT. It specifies CASSLKGGNEKLFF.

CDR3: CASRPPMNTEAFF. The CDR3 DNA follows: TGTGCCAGCAGACCACCCATGAACACTGAAGCTTTCTTT. The chain links TRBV28 to TRBJ1-1; D is unresolved. Germline V CDR1 and CDR2: MDHEN, SYDVKM. Trimming took off 6 bases at V and 0 bases at J, with 8 bases between the two ends. The length of the CDR3 is 13 residues.

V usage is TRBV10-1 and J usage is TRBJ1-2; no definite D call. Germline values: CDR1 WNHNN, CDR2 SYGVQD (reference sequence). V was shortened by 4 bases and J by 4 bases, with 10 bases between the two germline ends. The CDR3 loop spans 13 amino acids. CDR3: CASSAAAPYGYTF. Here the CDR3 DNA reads TGCGCCAGCAGTGCGGCGGCTCCCTATGGCTACACCTTC.

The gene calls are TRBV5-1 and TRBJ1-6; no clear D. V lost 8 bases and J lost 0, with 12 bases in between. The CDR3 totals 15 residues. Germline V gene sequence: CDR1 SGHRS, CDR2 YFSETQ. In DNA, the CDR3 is TGCGCCAGTAGCCCTCGGAGCTCCTATAATTCACCCCTCCACTTT. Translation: CASSPRSSYNSPLHF.

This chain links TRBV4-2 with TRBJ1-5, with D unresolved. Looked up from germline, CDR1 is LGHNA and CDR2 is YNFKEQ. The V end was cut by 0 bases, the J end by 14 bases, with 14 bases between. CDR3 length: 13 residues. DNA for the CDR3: TGTGCCAGCAGCCAAGAGATCGACCTCCCCAAGCATTTT. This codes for CASSQEIDLPKHF.

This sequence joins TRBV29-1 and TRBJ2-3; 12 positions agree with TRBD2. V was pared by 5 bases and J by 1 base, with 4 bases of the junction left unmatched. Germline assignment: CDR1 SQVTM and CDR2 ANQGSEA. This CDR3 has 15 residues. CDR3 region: CSVPTSGGRTDTQYF. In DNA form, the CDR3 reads TGCAGCGTTCCTACTAGCGGGGGGCGCACAGATACGCAGTATTTT.

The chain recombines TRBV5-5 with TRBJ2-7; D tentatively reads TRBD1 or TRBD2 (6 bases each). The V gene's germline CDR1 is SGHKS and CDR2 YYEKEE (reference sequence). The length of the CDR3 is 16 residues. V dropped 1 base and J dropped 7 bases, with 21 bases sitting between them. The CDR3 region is CASSLSISGGGREQYF. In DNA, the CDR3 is TGTGCCAGCAGCTTGTCGATATCGGGTGGGGGGCGTGAGCAGTACTTC. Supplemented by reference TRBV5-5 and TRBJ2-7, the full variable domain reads DAGVTQSPTHLIKTRGQQVTLRCSPISGHKSVSWYQQVLGQGPQFIFQYYEKEERGRGNFPDRFSARQFPNYSSELNVNALLLGDSALYLCASSLSISGGGREQYFGPGTRLTVT.

For the CDR3, the DNA is TGTGCCAGCAGCTTAGAGAGAGTGAGCTCCTATAATTCACCCCTCCACTTT. It codes for CASSLERVSSYNSPLHF. This rearrangement joins TRBV11-2 to TRBJ1-6; D ambiguous. The CDR3 extends over 17 amino acids. Trimming cost V 0 bases and J 0 bases, with 9 bases left between them. Germline loops: CDR1 SGHAT, CDR2 FQNNGV.

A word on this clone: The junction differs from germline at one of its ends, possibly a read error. As DNA, the CDR3 is TGTGTCAGCAGCTTAGCGGGCCCCACCTACGAGCAGTACTTC. Encoded protein: CVSSLAGPTYEQYF. This rearrangement joins TRBV7-9 to TRBJ2-7; 7 bases are a match to TRBD2. Germline V gives CDR1 SEHNR, CDR2 FQNEAQ (reference sequence). The CDR3 runs to 14 residues.

The CDR3 protein is CASSPGPNSYNEQFF. CDR3 nucleotides: TGCGCCAGCAGCCCGGGACCCAACTCCTACAATGAGCAGTTCTTC. The V and J genes are TRBV4-1 and TRBJ2-1; perhaps D is TRBD1 or TRBD2 (5 bases each). V dropped 4 bases and J dropped 0 bases, with 10 bases sitting between them. The germline V gene has CDR1 MGHRA and CDR2 YSYEKL. This CDR3 contains 15 residues.

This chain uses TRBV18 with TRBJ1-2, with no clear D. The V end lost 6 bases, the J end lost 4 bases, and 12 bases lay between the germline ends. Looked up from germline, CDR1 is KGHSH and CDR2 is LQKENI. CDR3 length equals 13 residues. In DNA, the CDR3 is TGTGCCAGCTCCCCCCTAGAAGCCTATGGCTACACCTTC. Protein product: CASSPLEAYGYTF.

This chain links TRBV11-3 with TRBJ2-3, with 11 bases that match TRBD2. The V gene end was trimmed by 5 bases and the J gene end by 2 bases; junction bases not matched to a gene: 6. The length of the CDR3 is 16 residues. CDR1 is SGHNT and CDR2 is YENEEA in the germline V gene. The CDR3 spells CASSARLAGTTDTQYF. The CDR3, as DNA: TGTGCCAGCAGCGCCAGACTAGCGGGGACCACAGATACGCAGTATTTT.

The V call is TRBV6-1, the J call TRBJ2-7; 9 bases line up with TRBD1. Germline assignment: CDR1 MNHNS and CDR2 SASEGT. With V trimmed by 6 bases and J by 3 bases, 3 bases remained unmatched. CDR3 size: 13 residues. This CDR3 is CASRTGQGYEQYF. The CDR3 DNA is TGTGCCAGCAGAACGGGACAGGGCTACGAGCAGTACTTC.